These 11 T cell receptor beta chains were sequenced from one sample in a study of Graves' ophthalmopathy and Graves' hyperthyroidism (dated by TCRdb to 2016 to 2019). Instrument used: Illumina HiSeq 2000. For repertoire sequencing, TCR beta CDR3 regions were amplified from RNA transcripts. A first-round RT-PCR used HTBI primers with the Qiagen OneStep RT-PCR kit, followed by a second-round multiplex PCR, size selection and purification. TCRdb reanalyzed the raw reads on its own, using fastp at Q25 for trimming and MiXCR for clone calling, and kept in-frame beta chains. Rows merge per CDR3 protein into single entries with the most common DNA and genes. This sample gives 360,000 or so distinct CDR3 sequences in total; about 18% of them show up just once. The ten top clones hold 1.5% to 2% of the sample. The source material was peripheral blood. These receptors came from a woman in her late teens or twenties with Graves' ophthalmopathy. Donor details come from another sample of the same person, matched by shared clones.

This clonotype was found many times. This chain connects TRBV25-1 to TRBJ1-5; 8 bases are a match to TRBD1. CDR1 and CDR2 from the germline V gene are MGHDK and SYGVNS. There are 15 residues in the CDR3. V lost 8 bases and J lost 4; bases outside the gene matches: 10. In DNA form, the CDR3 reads TGTGCCAGCTCCTCCACAGGGGGATCTAATCAGCCCCAGCATTTT. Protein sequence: CASSSTGGSNQPQHF.

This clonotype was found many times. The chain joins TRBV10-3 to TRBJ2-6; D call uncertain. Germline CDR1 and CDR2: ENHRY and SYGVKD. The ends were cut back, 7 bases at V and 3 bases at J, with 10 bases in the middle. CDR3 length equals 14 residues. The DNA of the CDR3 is TGTGCCATCACCTCAGGTCTTGGGGCCAACGTCCTGACTTTC. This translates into CAITSGLGANVLTF.

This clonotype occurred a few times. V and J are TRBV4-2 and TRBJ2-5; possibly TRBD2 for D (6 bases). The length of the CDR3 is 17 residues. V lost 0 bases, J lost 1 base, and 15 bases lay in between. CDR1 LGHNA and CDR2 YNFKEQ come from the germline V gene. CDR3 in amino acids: CASSQDRTIGVQETQYF. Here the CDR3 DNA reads TGTGCCAGCAGCCAAGATAGGACTATCGGGGTCCAAGAGACCCAGTACTTC.

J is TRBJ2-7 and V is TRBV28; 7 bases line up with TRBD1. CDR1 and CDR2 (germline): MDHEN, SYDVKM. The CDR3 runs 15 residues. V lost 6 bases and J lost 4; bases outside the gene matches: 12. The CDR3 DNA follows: TGTGCCAGCAGCCTCGGGACAGCCCCTGCATACGAGCAGTACTTC. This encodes CASSLGTAPAYEQYF.

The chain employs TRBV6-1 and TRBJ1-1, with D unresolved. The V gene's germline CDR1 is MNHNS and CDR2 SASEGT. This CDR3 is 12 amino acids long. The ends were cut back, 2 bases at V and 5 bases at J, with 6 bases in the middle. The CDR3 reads CASSESVTEAFF. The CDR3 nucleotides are TGTGCCAGCAGTGAATCAGTGACTGAAGCTTTCTTT.

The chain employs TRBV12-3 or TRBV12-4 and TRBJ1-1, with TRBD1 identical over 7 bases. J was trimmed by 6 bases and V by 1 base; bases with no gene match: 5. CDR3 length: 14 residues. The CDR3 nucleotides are TGTGCCAGCAGTTTAGGAGGGGGCCTCGCTGAAGCTTTCTTT. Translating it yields CASSLGGGLAEAFF.

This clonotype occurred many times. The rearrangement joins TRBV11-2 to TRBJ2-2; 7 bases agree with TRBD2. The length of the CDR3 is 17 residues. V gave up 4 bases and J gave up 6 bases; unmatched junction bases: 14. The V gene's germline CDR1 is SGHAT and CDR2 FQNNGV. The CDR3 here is CASSSARGGRRSGELFF. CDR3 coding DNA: TGTGCCAGCAGCTCGGCGAGGGGCGGGAGAAGGTCCGGGGAGCTGTTTTTT.

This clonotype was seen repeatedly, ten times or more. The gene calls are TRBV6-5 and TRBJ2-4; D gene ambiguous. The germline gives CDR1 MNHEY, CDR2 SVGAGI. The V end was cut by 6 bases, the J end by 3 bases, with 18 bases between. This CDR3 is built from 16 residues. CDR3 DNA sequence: TGTGCCAGCAGGTCCTTGGCGAACTGGAGCAAAAACATTCAGTACTTC. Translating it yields CASRSLANWSKNIQYF.

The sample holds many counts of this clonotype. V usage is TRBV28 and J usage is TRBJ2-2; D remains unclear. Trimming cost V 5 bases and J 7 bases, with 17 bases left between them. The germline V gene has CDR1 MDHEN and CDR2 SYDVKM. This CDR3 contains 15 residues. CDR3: CASSLHALGLGELFF. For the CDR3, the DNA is TGTGCCAGCAGTCTACACGCCCTTGGGCTCGGGGAGCTGTTTTTT.

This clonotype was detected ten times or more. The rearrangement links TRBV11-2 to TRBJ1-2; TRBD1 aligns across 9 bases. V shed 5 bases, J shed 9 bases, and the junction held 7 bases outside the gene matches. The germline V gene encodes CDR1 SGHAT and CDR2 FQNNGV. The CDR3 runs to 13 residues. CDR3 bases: TGTGCCAGCAGCCGTCGGGACAGGGAGAGCTACACCTTC. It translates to CASSRRDRESYTF.

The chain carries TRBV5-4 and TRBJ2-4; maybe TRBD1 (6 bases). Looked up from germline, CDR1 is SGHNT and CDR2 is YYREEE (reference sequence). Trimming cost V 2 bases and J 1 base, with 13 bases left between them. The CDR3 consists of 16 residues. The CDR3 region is CASSFGGTSAKNIQYF. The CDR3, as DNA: TGTGCCAGCAGCTTTGGGGGCACATCGGCCAAAAACATTCAGTACTTC.